These 30 T cell receptor beta chains share one sample of origin, sequenced in a study of blood T cell repertoires in COVID-19. Assay: immunoSEQ multiplex PCR; the TCRdb copy retains only in-frame clones and omits some. The table has about 190,000 clones, approximately 79% seen once. The sequenced material came from peripheral blood. The receptors originated from a woman aged 45 to 65 with acute or convalescent COVID-19.

The chain couples TRBV7-8 to TRBJ1-2, with 7 bases matching TRBD1. This CDR3 is 16 amino acids long. Per the germline V gene, CDR1 is SGHVS and CDR2 is FQNEAQ. The trim removed 1 base at V and 8 bases at J, leaving 13 bases unmatched. CDR3 sequence (DNA): TGTGCCAGCAGCTTAGAGTTACAGGGGTGGCGTAGGGGCTACACCTTC. Protein product: CASSLELQGWRRGYTF.

The chain employs TRBV7-2 and TRBJ2-1, with D possibly matching TRBD2 (6 bases). Trimming shortened V by 5 bases and J by 10 bases, and 12 bases separated the two germline ends. Germline V lookup: CDR1 SGHTA, CDR2 FQGNSA. The CDR3 consists of 12 residues. The DNA of the CDR3 is TGTGCCAGCAGCCGGGACTGGGGGGAGCAGTTCTTC. It codes for CASSRDWGEQFF.

This clone has more than one count but fewer than ten. The gene calls are TRBV20-1 and TRBJ2-1; D gene uncertain. CDR3 size: 11 residues. Germline CDR1 DFQATT, CDR2 SNEGSKA (reference sequence). V was clipped by 3 bases and J by 5 bases, with 5 bases between them. CDR3 sequence reads: CSASQNNEQFF. In DNA form, the CDR3 reads TGCAGTGCTAGTCAAAACAATGAGCAGTTCTTC.

A few counts support this clone. The chain links TRBV30 to TRBJ1-6; TRBD1 matches 7 bases. Trimming at V came to 2 bases and at J to 9 bases, leaving 13 bases not matched to a gene. The CDR3 runs to 16 residues. Germline lookup yields CDR1 GTSNPN and CDR2 SVGIG (reference sequence). The CDR3 sequence: CAWSRANQGVGSPLHF. DNA of the CDR3: TGTGCCTGGAGTCGCGCCAATCAGGGGGTAGGTTCACCCCTCCACTTT. Together with reference TRBV30 and TRBJ1-6, the CDR3 gives the full variable domain: SQTIHQWPATLVQPVGSPLSLECTVEGTSNPNLYWYRQAAGRGLQLLFYSVGIGQISSEVPQNLSASRPQDRQFILSSKKLLLSDSGFYLCAWSRANQGVGSPLHFGNGTRLTVT.

This clone was picked up one time. This chain uses TRBV7-8 with TRBJ2-5, with TRBD2 identical over 14 bases. The germline CDR1 and CDR2 sequences are SGHVS and FQNEAQ. The CDR3 consists of 18 residues. The trim removed 5 bases at V and 4 bases at J, leaving 12 bases unmatched. CDR3 protein: CASSPPLRLAGGRETQYF. The CDR3 DNA reads as TGTGCCAGCAGCCCCCCCCTACGACTAGCGGGAGGGCGAGAGACCCAGTACTTC. The full variable domain, with the rest looked up from reference TRBV7-8 and TRBJ2-5, is GAGVSQSPRYKVAKRGQDVALRCDPISGHVSLFWYQQALGQGPEFLTYFQNEAQLDKSGLPSDRFFAERPEGSVSTLKIQRTQQEDSAVYLCASSPPLRLAGGRETQYFGPGTRLLVL.

The gene calls are TRBV18 and TRBJ1-3, with a weak D call TRBD1 (5 bases). CDR3 length equals 14 residues. Germline V gene lookup returns CDR1 KGHSH and CDR2 LQKENI. Trimming left V 2 bases short and J 7 bases short, with 12 bases between. CDR3 DNA: TGTGCCAGCTCACCAGGGGCCACTCCCAACACCATATATTTT. Residues: CASSPGATPNTIYF.

The CDR3 nucleotides read TGTGCCAGCAGTACAGGTCGGGGCAATCAGCCCCAGCATTTT. Translation: CASSTGRGNQPQHF. The chain employs TRBV7-8 and TRBJ1-5; possibly TRBD1 for D (5 bases). CDR1 SGHVS and CDR2 FQNEAQ come from the germline V gene. Trimming shortened V by 6 bases and J by 2 bases, and 11 bases separated the two germline ends. The CDR3 extends over 14 amino acids.

This chain links TRBV28 with TRBJ2-2; 10 bases match TRBD1. V shed 6 bases, J shed 5 bases, and the junction held 12 bases outside the gene matches. Germline CDR1 and CDR2: MDHEN and SYDVKM. The CDR3 spans 17 residues. The CDR3 region has the DNA TGTGCCAGCAGCCCCACTCGACAGGGGGCAGTAACCGGGGAGCTGTTTTTT. This codes for CASSPTRQGAVTGELFF. The full variable domain, its missing parts supplied by reference TRBV28 and TRBJ2-2, is DVKVTQSSRYLVKRTGEKVFLECVQDMDHENMFWYRQDPGLGLRLIYFSYDVKMKEKGDIPEGYSVSREKKERFSLILESASTNQTSMYLCASSPTRQGAVTGELFFGEGSRLTVL.

This clone appeared a few times. This sequence joins TRBV27 and TRBJ1-5; 7 bases line up with TRBD1. Germline V gene sequence: CDR1 MNHEY, CDR2 SMNVEV (reference sequence). The V gene end was trimmed by 10 bases and the J gene end by 4 bases; junction bases not matched to a gene: 16. This CDR3 is built from 16 residues. The CDR3 DNA follows: TGTGCCACCTCACGGAAGGGGGCCTCGCGGAATCAGCCCCAGCATTTT. It specifies CATSRKGASRNQPQHF.

This clone was detected only a few times. The chain employs TRBV3-1 (or the pseudogene TRBV3-2) and TRBJ2-7; D is uncertain. The CDR3 covers 14 residues. Trimming cost V 4 bases and J 6 bases, with 16 bases left between them. Germline loops: CDR1 LGHDT, CDR2 YNNKEL (reference sequence). The CDR3 region has the DNA TGTGCCAGCAGCCCCGACACCCGAGTAGGCGAGCAGTACTTC. Protein product: CASSPDTRVGEQYF.

The chain couples TRBV6-5 to TRBJ1-2; D gene unclear. CDR3 length: 14 amino acids. Deletions cut 0 bases from V and 6 bases from J, with 11 bases between. Per the germline V gene, CDR1 is MNHEY and CDR2 is SVGAGI. The CDR3 nucleotides are TGTGCCAGCAGTTACTCGCCGCAGGTGGATGGCTACACCTTC. The encoded protein is CASSYSPQVDGYTF.

This chain joins TRBV2 and TRBJ1-4; no firm D call. The V end was cut by 2 bases, the J end by 7 bases, with 17 bases between. Germline-derived CDR1 and CDR2 are SNHLY and FYNNEI. The CDR3 runs to 16 residues. CDR3 coding DNA: TGTGCCAGCAGTGAAATTGTAGGCGGAGAAGGTGAAAAACTGTTTTTT. Translation gives CASSEIVGGEGEKLFF.

This clone occurred a few times. The chain links TRBV19 to TRBJ2-7; possible D gene TRBD1, 5 bases. The germline V gene encodes CDR1 LNHDA and CDR2 SQIVND (reference sequence). The V and J ends lost 6 bases and 2 bases respectively, with 11 bases between them. The CDR3 contains 13 residues. CDR3 DNA: TGTGCCAGTAGCGGACACCTTGCCTACGAGCAGTACTTC. It is translated as CASSGHLAYEQYF.

This chain links TRBV11-2 with TRBJ2-7; 7 bases fit TRBD2. The CDR3 spans 15 residues. CDR1 and CDR2 from the germline V gene are SGHAT and FQNNGV. Trimming removed 1 base from V and 3 bases from J; junction bases left unmatched: 6. The CDR3 region is CASSLGVGGSYEQYF. The CDR3 DNA reads as TGTGCCAGCAGCTTAGGAGTGGGGGGGAGCTACGAGCAGTACTTC. The whole variable domain, remainder taken from reference TRBV11-2 and TRBJ2-7, is EAGVAQSPRYKIIEKRQSVAFWCNPISGHATLYWYQQILGQGPKLLIQFQNNGVVDDSQLPKDRFSAERLKGVDSTLKIQPAKLEDSAVYLCASSLGVGGSYEQYFGPGTRLTVT.

The chain carries TRBV7-8 and TRBJ1-1, with D tentatively TRBD1 (6 bases). Germline V lookup: CDR1 SGHVS, CDR2 FQNEAQ. This CDR3 is built from 14 residues. Trimming took off 5 bases at V and 4 bases at J, with 14 bases between the two ends. CDR3 region: CASSPQGGGTEAFF. The CDR3 nucleotides are TGTGCCAGCAGCCCACAGGGAGGGGGCACTGAAGCTTTCTTT. The full variable domain, completed using reference TRBV7-8 and TRBJ1-1, is GAGVSQSPRYKVAKRGQDVALRCDPISGHVSLFWYQQALGQGPEFLTYFQNEAQLDKSGLPSDRFFAERPEGSVSTLKIQRTQQEDSAVYLCASSPQGGGTEAFFGQGTRLTVV.

This clone was counted a single time. The chain uses TRBV7-2 and TRBJ2-7; 7 bases are shared with TRBD1. Germline V gene sequence: CDR1 SGHTA, CDR2 FQGNSA. The CDR3 consists of 14 residues. V lost 5 bases and J lost 3; bases outside the gene matches: 7. Here the CDR3 reads CASSDEAGGYEQYF. The CDR3 region has the DNA TGTGCCAGCAGCGATGAGGCAGGGGGCTACGAGCAGTACTTC.

The V gene is TRBV5-5, the J gene TRBJ2-1, with 8 bases aligning to TRBD1. Germline CDR1 and CDR2: SGHKS and YYEKEE (reference sequence). J was trimmed by 12 bases and V by 1 base; bases with no gene match: 9. This CDR3 spans 14 amino acids. CDR3 amino acids: CASSLLGQGIRQFF. The CDR3 nucleotides read TGTGCCAGCAGCTTGCTCGGACAGGGAATAAGGCAGTTCTTC.

The chain has TRBV5-6 and TRBJ1-1; the D gene is possibly TRBD1 (5 bases). V was shortened by 1 base and J by 8 bases, with 21 bases between the two germline ends. This CDR3 is 16 amino acids long. Germline V gene sequence: CDR1 SGHDT, CDR2 YYEEEE. CDR3 loop: CASSLKGGTPAGEAFF. CDR3 bases: TGTGCCAGCAGCTTGAAGGGAGGGACCCCAGCCGGGGAAGCTTTCTTT.

The CDR3 spells CASSLNRGEKLFF. The CDR3 nucleotides read TGTGCCAGCAGCCTAAACAGGGGGGAAAAACTGTTTTTT. The rearrangement uses TRBV3-1 (or the pseudogene TRBV3-2) and TRBJ1-4; 8 bases fit TRBD1. The germline gives CDR1 LGHDT, CDR2 YNNKEL (reference sequence). This CDR3 contains 13 residues. The V segment lost 4 bases and the J segment 8 bases; nucleotides outside the gene matches: 3.

The V and J genes are TRBV7-9 and TRBJ2-7, with TRBD1 matching over 7 bases. V lost 5 bases to trimming and J lost 3 bases; unmatched junction nucleotides: 7. Germline CDR1 is SEHNR and CDR2 is FQNEAQ (reference sequence). This CDR3 is 14 amino acids long. CDR3 loop: CASSQGQSVYEQYF. The CDR3 DNA follows: TGTGCCAGCAGCCAGGGACAGTCAGTCTACGAGCAGTACTTC.

The V and J genes are TRBV6-6 and TRBJ2-3; tentative D call: TRBD2 (5 bases). Trimming left V 8 bases short and J 3 bases short, with 12 bases between. Germline V gene lookup returns CDR1 MNHNY and CDR2 SVGAGI (reference sequence). This CDR3 spans 13 amino acids. Here the CDR3 DNA reads TGTGCCAGCCTACGCCCGGGGACAGATACGCAGTATTTT. This translates into CASLRPGTDTQYF.

This clone has just a few counts. The rearrangement uses TRBV6-2 or TRBV6-3 and TRBJ2-3, with D possibly being TRBD2 (5 bases). Germline V CDR1 and CDR2: MNHEY, SVGEGT. V shed 6 bases and J shed 2 bases, with 12 bases lying between them. This CDR3 spans 14 amino acids. CDR3 coding DNA: TGTGCCAGCAGCCCGGCGGGCTTCACAGATACGCAGTATTTT. Translated: CASSPAGFTDTQYF.

The chain recombines TRBV11-2 with TRBJ1-5; 11 bases are shared with TRBD1. The CDR3 consists of 16 residues. The ends lost 4 bases at V and 4 bases at J; junction bases unmatched: 6. Germline assignment: CDR1 SGHAT and CDR2 FQNNGV. CDR3 loop: CASSSDRGQGNQPQHF. The CDR3 DNA reads TGTGCCAGCAGCTCGGACAGGGGGCAAGGTAATCAGCCCCAGCATTTT.

The J gene is TRBJ1-1, the V gene TRBV5-8, with D uncertain. Germline lookup yields CDR1 SGHTS and CDR2 YDEGEE. The CDR3 loop spans 14 amino acids. V was cut by 1 base and J by 0 bases, with 7 bases left in between. The CDR3 is CASSLLVVNTEAFF. CDR3 nucleotides: TGTGCCAGCAGCTTGTTGGTAGTGAACACTGAAGCTTTCTTT.

V and J are TRBV30 and TRBJ1-1, with 7 bases matching TRBD1. The V gene end was trimmed by 2 bases and the J gene end by 0 bases; junction bases not matched to a gene: 3. Germline lookup yields CDR1 GTSNPN and CDR2 SVGIG (reference sequence). The CDR3 is made up of 14 amino acids. CDR3 amino acids: CAWSYDRVNTEAFF. CDR3 coding DNA: TGTGCCTGGAGTTATGACAGGGTGAACACTGAAGCTTTCTTT.

V and J are TRBV27 and TRBJ2-2; no clear D gene. V dropped 2 bases and J dropped 7 bases, with 11 bases sitting between them. The V gene's germline CDR1 is MNHEY and CDR2 SMNVEV (reference sequence). The CDR3 is 14 residues long. The CDR3 DNA is TGTGCCAGCAGTTTACCTTCACCTAGCGGGGAGCTGTTTTTT. It is translated as CASSLPSPSGELFF.

This clone was observed a handful of times. The chain carries TRBV7-6 and TRBJ2-7; D might be TRBD1 (5 bases). The CDR3 length is 16 residues. Deletions cut 0 bases from V and 6 bases from J, with 18 bases between. Germline V gene data show CDR1 as SGHVS and CDR2 as FNYEAQ. CDR3 protein: CASSLAAGSRLTEQYF. CDR3 sequence (DNA): TGTGCCAGCAGCTTAGCGGCAGGGTCCCGCCTTACCGAGCAGTACTTC.

V and J are TRBV19 and TRBJ1-1; 8 bases are a match to TRBD1. Trimming cost V 5 bases and J 6 bases; bases outside gene matches: 11. The CDR3 sequence is 15 residues long. The germline V gene encodes CDR1 LNHDA and CDR2 SQIVND (reference sequence). The CDR3 DNA reads TGTGCCAGTAGTCAAACAGGGGGAGCGAGAGCTGAAGCTTTCTTT. Translating gives CASSQTGGARAEAFF.

The chain links TRBV14 to TRBJ2-7; 7 bases agree with TRBD1. The CDR3 is 13 residues long. Trimming removed 1 base from V and 3 bases from J; junction bases left unmatched: 0. The germline gives CDR1 SGHDN, CDR2 FVKESK. CDR3 sequence reads: CASSQGDSYEQYF. The CDR3 nucleotides are TGTGCCAGCAGCCAAGGGGACAGCTACGAGCAGTACTTC.

The chain employs TRBV15 and TRBJ1-2; no clear D. Per the germline V gene, CDR1 is LNHNV and CDR2 is YYDKDF (reference sequence). Trimming shortened V by 1 base and J by 2 bases, and 17 bases separated the two germline ends. The CDR3 is 17 residues long. Here the CDR3 DNA reads TGTGCCACCAGCAGAGTTCGCGCAATTCCGGGGAACTATGGCTACACCTTC. Amino acid sequence: CATSRVRAIPGNYGYTF.